The 29 T cell receptor beta chains below all came from one sample that was sequenced in a study of blood T cell repertoires in COVID-19. The protocol was immunoSEQ multiplex PCR, while the TCRdb copy is restricted to in-frame clones and leaves out a portion. The data show 200,000 to 250,000 clones, about 86% seen once. The sample comprised peripheral blood. The origin of the receptors is a man younger than 35 with active or convalescent COVID-19.

This clone was seen only once. The chain is built from TRBV19 and TRBJ1-5; TRBD1 aligns across 7 bases. The germline CDR1 and CDR2 sequences are LNHDA and SQIVND (reference sequence). Trimming at V came to 4 bases and at J to 4 bases, leaving 7 bases not matched to a gene. The CDR3 is made up of 15 amino acids. Written as DNA, the CDR3 is TGTGCCAGTAGTACCGACAGGGAAAGGAATCAGCCCCAGCATTTT. Its protein product is CASSTDRERNQPQHF.

The rearrangement links TRBV30 to TRBJ2-7, with 8 bases that match TRBD2. Unmatched junction bases numbered 4, after V lost 0 bases and J lost 3 bases. The CDR3 is made up of 14 amino acids. The V gene's germline CDR1 is GTSNPN and CDR2 SVGIG (reference sequence). CDR3 DNA sequence: TGTGCCTGGAGTGTAGGTAGCGGGGACTACGAGCAGTACTTC. The encoded protein is CAWSVGSGDYEQYF.

The chain couples TRBV7-3 to TRBJ2-7; 12 nucleotides match TRBD2. This CDR3 region has 16 residues. After removal of 4 bases from V and 3 bases from J, the junction contained 7 bases not matched to a gene. From germline, CDR1 is SGHTA and CDR2 FQGTGA. The CDR3 protein is CASSSGGLAGNYEQYF. CDR3 in DNA: TGTGCCAGCAGCTCGGGAGGACTAGCGGGGAACTACGAGCAGTACTTC.

The chain recombines TRBV10-3 with TRBJ2-7; possible D gene TRBD1, 6 bases. The CDR3 spans 12 residues. CDR1 and CDR2 (germline): ENHRY, SYGVKD. Trimming cost V 8 bases and J 3 bases, with 11 bases left between them. As DNA, the CDR3 is TGTGCCATCTCTAGGACAGACTACGAGCAGTACTTC. This encodes CAISRTDYEQYF.

The chain employs TRBV18 and TRBJ1-2; a possible D gene is TRBD1 (5 bases). CDR1 is KGHSH and CDR2 is LQKENI in the germline V gene. V was trimmed by 3 bases and J by 5 bases, leaving 10 bases between them. This CDR3 region has 13 residues. Here the CDR3 reads CASSPPGTYGYTF. The CDR3 nucleotides read TGTGCCAGCTCACCCCCCGGGACTTATGGCTACACCTTC.

The chain joins TRBV5-1 to TRBJ1-4, with TRBD1 identical over 10 bases. There are 15 residues in the CDR3. Germline values: CDR1 SGHRS, CDR2 YFSETQ. Trimming at V came to 3 bases and at J to 6 bases, leaving 5 bases not matched to a gene. CDR3 in DNA: TGCGCCAGCAGCTCGGGACAGGGGATATATGAAAAACTGTTTTTT. Its translation is CASSSGQGIYEKLFF.

The chain recombines TRBV30 with TRBJ1-1; TRBD1 agrees at 7 bases. Germline trimming cut 3 bases from V and 10 bases from J; bases unmatched to any gene: 5. This CDR3 spans 11 amino acids. CDR1 is GTSNPN and CDR2 is SVGIG in the germline V gene (reference sequence). CDR3 in amino acids: CAWSLGGAAFF. In nucleotides, the CDR3 is TGTGCCTGGAGCCTAGGGGGCGCAGCTTTCTTT.

This sequence joins TRBV28 and TRBJ1-1; 10 positions match TRBD1. The CDR3 covers 15 residues. The V gene's germline CDR1 is MDHEN and CDR2 SYDVKM. The V segment lost 6 bases and the J segment 1 base; nucleotides outside the gene matches: 5. In DNA form, the CDR3 reads TGTGCCAGCAGCCGGACAGGGGGAAGGAACACTGAAGCTTTCTTT. Residues: CASSRTGGRNTEAFF.

The V and J genes are TRBV15 and TRBJ2-7, with 7 bases that match TRBD1. The CDR3 loop spans 13 amino acids. The germline CDR1 and CDR2 sequences are LNHNV and YYDKDF (reference sequence). V shed 5 bases and J 2 bases; nucleotides not matched to a gene: 3. The CDR3 sequence is CATSRDRPYEQYF. The CDR3 DNA is TGTGCCACCAGCCGGGACAGACCCTACGAGCAGTACTTC.

The CDR3 bases are TGTGCCAGCAGCTTAGCCACAGGGTATGACACTGAAGCTTTCTTT. Encoded protein: CASSLATGYDTEAFF. The rearrangement uses TRBV7-9 and TRBJ1-1; D may be TRBD1 (6 bases). CDR1 and CDR2 (germline): SEHNR, FQNEAQ (reference sequence). Trimming stripped 0 bases from V and 3 bases from J, with 11 bases between. CDR3 length: 15 amino acids.

The V and J genes are TRBV10-3 and TRBJ1-4, with D tentatively TRBD1 (5 bases). Germline V CDR1 and CDR2: ENHRY, SYGVKD. Trimming took off 2 bases at V and 3 bases at J, with 10 bases between the two ends. The CDR3 runs 15 residues. CDR3 sequence: CAISELGLSNEKLFF. The CDR3 DNA is TGTGCCATCAGTGAGCTGGGGCTTTCTAATGAAAAACTGTTTTTT.

This chain connects TRBV7-9 to TRBJ2-5, with D possibly matching TRBD1 (6 bases). Germline loops: CDR1 SEHNR, CDR2 FQNEAQ (reference sequence). This CDR3 has 15 residues. The V and J ends lost 2 bases and 2 bases respectively, with 12 bases between them. CDR3 nucleotides: TGTGCCAGCAGCTTAACAGGGATGGGGCAAGAGACCCAGTACTTC. Its protein is CASSLTGMGQETQYF.

The V call is TRBV30, the J call TRBJ1-1; D gene ambiguous. Germline V gives CDR1 GTSNPN, CDR2 SVGIG (reference sequence). The ends were cut back, 0 bases at V and 0 bases at J, with 8 bases in the middle. The CDR3 runs to 14 residues. The CDR3 is CAWSVQSLNTEAFF. The CDR3 bases are TGTGCCTGGAGTGTACAATCGCTGAACACTGAAGCTTTCTTT.

The CDR3 spells CASTRTSGRVGWEQFF. The CDR3 DNA reads as TGTGCCAGCACCAGGACTAGCGGGAGGGTCGGTTGGGAGCAGTTCTTC. V gene TRBV18 combines with J gene TRBJ2-1; 15 bases are a match to TRBD2. In germline, CDR1 is KGHSH, CDR2 LQKENI. Trimming took 8 bases from V and 10 from J; bases not matched to a gene: 12. The CDR3 runs to 16 residues.

The rearrangement joins TRBV5-6 to TRBJ1-2; the D gene is possibly TRBD1 (6 bases). The germline V and J ends were trimmed by 4 bases and 8 bases, with 18 bases remaining between them. The germline CDR1 and CDR2 sequences are SGHDT and YYEEEE. The CDR3 has 14 amino acids. The DNA of the CDR3 is TGTGCCAGCAGCCCGGTCAGGGGATCGGAGGGCTACACCTTC. Amino acids: CASSPVRGSEGYTF.

The chain uses TRBV18 and TRBJ1-6; 7 nucleotides agree with TRBD1. Germline V gives CDR1 KGHSH, CDR2 LQKENI. This CDR3 is 15 amino acids long. V shed 4 bases and J 7 bases; nucleotides not matched to a gene: 7. For the CDR3, the DNA is TGTGCCAGCTCACGACAACAGGGGCGGAATTCACCCCTCCACTTT. This translates into CASSRQQGRNSPLHF.

This sequence joins TRBV3-1 (or the pseudogene TRBV3-2) and TRBJ1-2, with 7 bases fitting TRBD1. In germline, CDR1 is LGHDT, CDR2 YNNKEL (reference sequence). CDR3 length: 14 residues. V lost 3 bases and J lost 5; bases outside the gene matches: 6. The CDR3 nucleotides are TGTGCCAGCAGCCAGAACAGGGGCGGGTATGGCTACACCTTC. Translating it yields CASSQNRGGYGYTF.

The chain carries TRBV18 and TRBJ1-5; 9 bases are shared with TRBD1. CDR3 length: 23 amino acids. With V trimmed by 3 bases and J by 2 bases, 26 bases remained unmatched. The germline CDR1 and CDR2 sequences are KGHSH and LQKENI. The CDR3 DNA sequence: TGTGCCAGCTCACCGACAAGCCCCGGATCGGGTCCGGACAGGGGTAGTGGCAATCAGCCCCAGCATTTT. Amino acids: CASSPTSPGSGPDRGSGNQPQHF.

The chain is built from TRBV25-1 and TRBJ2-3; tentative D call: TRBD2 (6 bases). Germline V gene sequence: CDR1 MGHDK, CDR2 SYGVNS. The CDR3 consists of 15 residues. Trimming left V 7 bases short and J 2 bases short, with 16 bases between. The CDR3 here is CASTPHGGNTDTQYF. CDR3 bases: TGTGCCAGCACCCCTCACGGGGGTAACACAGATACGCAGTATTTT.

The rearrangement joins TRBV6-5 to TRBJ2-7; D is perhaps TRBD1 (5 bases). The CDR3 totals 16 residues. Trimming shortened V by 2 bases and J by 4 bases, and 18 bases separated the two germline ends. Looked up from germline, CDR1 is MNHEY and CDR2 is SVGAGI. The CDR3 bases are TGTGCCAGCAGTTACGTTACAGGAACCCTCTTTTACGAGCAGTACTTC. Protein: CASSYVTGTLFYEQYF.

The V call is TRBV28, the J call TRBJ1-5; D unresolved. Trimming took off 3 bases at V and 0 bases at J, with 6 bases between the two ends. Germline CDR1 is MDHEN and CDR2 is SYDVKM. This CDR3 has 14 residues. In DNA, the CDR3 is TGTGCCAGCAGTTTTTCGGGTAGCAATCAGCCCCAGCATTTT. It yields the protein CASSFSGSNQPQHF.

This clone turned up a few times. This sequence joins TRBV7-2 and TRBJ2-7; 7 bases line up with TRBD2. The ends lost 7 bases at V and 0 bases at J; junction bases unmatched: 9. The CDR3 covers 15 residues. Germline values: CDR1 SGHTA, CDR2 FQGNSA. In nucleotides, the CDR3 is TGTGCCAGCACCCCTCTAGCGGATAGCTCCTACGAGCAGTACTTC. Residues: CASTPLADSSYEQYF.

The chain is built from TRBV18 and TRBJ1-1; D call uncertain. Germline CDR1 reads KGHSH; CDR2 reads LQKENI. This CDR3 has 16 amino acids. V was cut by 3 bases and J by 4 bases, with 18 bases left in between. CDR3 sequence reads: CASSPSREIRSTEAFF. In DNA, the CDR3 is TGTGCCAGCTCACCTTCCCGGGAAATCAGGAGCACTGAAGCTTTCTTT.

V gene TRBV7-6 combines with J gene TRBJ2-5, with D maybe TRBD2 (5 bases). Trimming took off 2 bases at V and 0 bases at J, with 16 bases between the two ends. The CDR3 spans 17 residues. In germline, CDR1 is SGHVS, CDR2 FNYEAQ. In nucleotides, the CDR3 is TGTGCCAGCAGCTTAAGGGCTAGCTTAACGTACCAAGAGACCCAGTACTTC. Its protein is CASSLRASLTYQETQYF.

V gene TRBV19 combines with J gene TRBJ1-2, with D possibly matching TRBD1 (6 bases). The ends were cut back, 3 bases at V and 7 bases at J, with 18 bases in the middle. The CDR3 sequence is 15 residues long. From germline, CDR1 is LNHDA and CDR2 SQIVND (reference sequence). The CDR3 sequence is CASSINEGVGSGYTF. CDR3 coding DNA: TGTGCCAGTAGTATTAACGAGGGGGTTGGATCTGGCTACACCTTC.

This clone has a single count. The chain links TRBV5-8 to TRBJ1-5; D is unresolved. Trimming took off 0 bases at V and 6 bases at J, with 10 bases between the two ends. CDR1 and CDR2 (germline): SGHTS, YDEGEE. CDR3 length: 14 residues. CDR3 protein: CASSLAVRRQPQHF. CDR3 coding DNA: TGTGCCAGCAGCTTGGCGGTACGCCGTCAGCCCCAGCATTTT.

The CDR3 reads CASSLGTGRVRNQPQHF. CDR3 nucleotides: TGTGCCAGCAGTTTAGGGACAGGGAGGGTACGCAATCAGCCCCAGCATTTT. The chain links TRBV27 to TRBJ1-5, with 9 bases that match TRBD1. Germline-derived CDR1 and CDR2 are MNHEY and SMNVEV (reference sequence). J was trimmed by 2 bases and V by 2 bases; bases with no gene match: 7. This CDR3 comprises 17 residues.

In this sample, this clone turned up once. The rearrangement links TRBV18 to TRBJ2-7, with D tentatively TRBD2 (5 bases). The CDR3 totals 15 residues. V shed 2 bases and J shed 0 bases, with 11 bases lying between them. Per germline, CDR1 KGHSH and CDR2 LQKENI. CDR3 nucleotides: TGTGCCAGCTCACCAAGGACGGGGAGCTCCTACGAGCAGTACTTC. It yields the protein CASSPRTGSSYEQYF.

The chain is built from TRBV28 and TRBJ2-1, with TRBD2 identical over 12 bases. Germline trimming cut 4 bases from V and 4 bases from J; bases unmatched to any gene: 5. This CDR3 has 16 amino acids. Germline values: CDR1 MDHEN, CDR2 SYDVKM. The CDR3 sequence: CASSSGTSGLYNEQFF. The CDR3 DNA sequence: TGTGCCAGCAGTTCCGGGACTAGCGGGCTATACAATGAGCAGTTCTTC.